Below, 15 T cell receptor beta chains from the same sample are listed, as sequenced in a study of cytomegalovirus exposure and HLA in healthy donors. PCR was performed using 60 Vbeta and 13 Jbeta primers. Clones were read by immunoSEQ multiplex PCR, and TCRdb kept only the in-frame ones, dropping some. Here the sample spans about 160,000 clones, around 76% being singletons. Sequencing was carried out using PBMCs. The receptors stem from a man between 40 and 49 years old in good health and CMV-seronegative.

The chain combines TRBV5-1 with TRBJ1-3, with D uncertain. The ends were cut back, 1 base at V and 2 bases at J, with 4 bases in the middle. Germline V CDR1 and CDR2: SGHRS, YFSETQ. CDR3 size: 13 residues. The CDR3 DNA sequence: TGCGCCAGCAGCTTGAGCCCTGGAAACACCATATATTTT. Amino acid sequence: CASSLSPGNTIYF.

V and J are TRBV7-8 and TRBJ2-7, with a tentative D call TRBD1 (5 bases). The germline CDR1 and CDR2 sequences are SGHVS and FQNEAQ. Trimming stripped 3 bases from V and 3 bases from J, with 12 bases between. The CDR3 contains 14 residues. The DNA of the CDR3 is TGTGCCAGCAGCTTGGGGCAGGGCGTCTACGAGCAGTACTTC. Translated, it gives CASSLGQGVYEQYF.

CDR3 in amino acids: CASSSSLSETQYF. CDR3 coding DNA: TGTGCCAGCAGCTCCTCCCTATCGGAGACCCAGTACTTC. The chain has TRBV11-2 and TRBJ2-5; D unresolved. Trimming took 4 bases from V and 5 from J, leaving 11 bases between them. From germline, CDR1 is SGHAT and CDR2 FQNNGV. CDR3 size: 13 residues.

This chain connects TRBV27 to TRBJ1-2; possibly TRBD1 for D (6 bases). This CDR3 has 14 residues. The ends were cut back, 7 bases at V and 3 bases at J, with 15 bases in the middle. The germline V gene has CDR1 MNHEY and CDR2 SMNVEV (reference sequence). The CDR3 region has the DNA TGTGCCAGCACCCTCGTGACAGGCTACTATGGCTACACCTTC. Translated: CASTLVTGYYGYTF.

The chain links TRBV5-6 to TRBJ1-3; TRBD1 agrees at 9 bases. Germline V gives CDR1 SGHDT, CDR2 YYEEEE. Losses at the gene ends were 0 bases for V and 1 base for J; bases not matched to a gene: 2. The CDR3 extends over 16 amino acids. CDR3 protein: CASSLGQGESGNTIYF. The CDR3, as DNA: TGTGCCAGCAGCTTGGGACAGGGGGAATCTGGAAACACCATATATTTT.

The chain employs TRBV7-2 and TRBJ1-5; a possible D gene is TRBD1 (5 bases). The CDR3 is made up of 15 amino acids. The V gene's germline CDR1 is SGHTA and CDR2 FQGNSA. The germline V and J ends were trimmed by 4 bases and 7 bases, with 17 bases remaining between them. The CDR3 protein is CASSSEGPGGQPQHF. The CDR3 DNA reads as TGTGCCAGCAGCTCTGAGGGGCCCGGGGGGCAGCCCCAGCATTTT.

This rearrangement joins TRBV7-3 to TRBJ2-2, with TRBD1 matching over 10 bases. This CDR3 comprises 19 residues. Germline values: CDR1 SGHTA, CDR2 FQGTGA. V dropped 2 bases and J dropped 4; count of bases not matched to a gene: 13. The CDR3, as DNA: TGTGCCAGCAGCTTACTGGGGACAGGGGTAGGCGGTGGCACCGGGGAGCTGTTTTTT. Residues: CASSLLGTGVGGGTGELFF.

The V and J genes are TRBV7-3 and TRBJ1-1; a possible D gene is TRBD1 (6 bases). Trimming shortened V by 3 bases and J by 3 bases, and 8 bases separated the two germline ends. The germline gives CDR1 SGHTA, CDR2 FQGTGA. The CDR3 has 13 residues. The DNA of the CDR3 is TGTGCCAGCAGCTTCGGGACACACACTGAAGCTTTCTTT. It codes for CASSFGTHTEAFF.

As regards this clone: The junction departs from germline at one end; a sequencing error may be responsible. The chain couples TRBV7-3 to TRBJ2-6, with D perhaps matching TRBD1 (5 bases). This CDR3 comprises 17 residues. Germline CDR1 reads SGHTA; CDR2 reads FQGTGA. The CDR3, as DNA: TGTGCCAGCAGCCCCCTACTGAGCGTAGATGGGGCCAACGGCCTGACTTTC. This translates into CASSPLLSVDGANGLTF.

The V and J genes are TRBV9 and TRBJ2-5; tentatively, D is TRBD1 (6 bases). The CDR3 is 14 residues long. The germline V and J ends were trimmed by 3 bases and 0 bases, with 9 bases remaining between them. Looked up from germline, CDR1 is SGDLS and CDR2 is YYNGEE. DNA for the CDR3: TGTGCCAGCAGCGCTGACAGGTACCAAGAGACCCAGTACTTC. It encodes CASSADRYQETQYF.

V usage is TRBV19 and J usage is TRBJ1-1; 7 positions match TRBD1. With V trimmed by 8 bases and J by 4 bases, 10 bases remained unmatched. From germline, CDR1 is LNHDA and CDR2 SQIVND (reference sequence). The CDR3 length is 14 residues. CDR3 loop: CASHTGTVVTEAFF. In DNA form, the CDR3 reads TGTGCCAGTCACACCGGGACAGTTGTCACTGAAGCTTTCTTT.

CDR3 amino acids: CASSFPTGAGNTIYF. CDR3 DNA sequence: TGTGCCAGCAGTTTTCCCACAGGGGCTGGAAACACCATATATTTT. The V call is TRBV28, the J call TRBJ1-3, with 7 bases lining up with TRBD1. The V segment lost 3 bases and the J segment 2 bases; nucleotides outside the gene matches: 4. Germline-derived CDR1 and CDR2 are MDHEN and SYDVKM. The CDR3 contains 15 residues.

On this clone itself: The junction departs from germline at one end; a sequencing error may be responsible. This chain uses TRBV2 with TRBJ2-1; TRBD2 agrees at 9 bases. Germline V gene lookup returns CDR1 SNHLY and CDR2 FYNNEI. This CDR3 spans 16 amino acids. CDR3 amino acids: CASREGPGLAGGEQFF. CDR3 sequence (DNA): TGTGCCAGCAGGGAAGGCCCGGGACTAGCCGGGGGTGAGCAGTTCTTC.

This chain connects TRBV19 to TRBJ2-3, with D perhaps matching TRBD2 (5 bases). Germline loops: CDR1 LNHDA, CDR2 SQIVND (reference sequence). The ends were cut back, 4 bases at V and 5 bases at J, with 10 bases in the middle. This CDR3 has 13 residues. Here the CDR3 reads CASSKGAGDTQYF. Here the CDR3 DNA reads TGTGCCAGTAGTAAGGGAGCCGGAGATACGCAGTATTTT.

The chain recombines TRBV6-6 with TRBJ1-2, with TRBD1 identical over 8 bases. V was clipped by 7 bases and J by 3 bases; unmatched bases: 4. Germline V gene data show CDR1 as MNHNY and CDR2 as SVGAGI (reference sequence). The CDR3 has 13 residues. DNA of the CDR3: TGTGCCAGCATAGACAGGGGCCACTATGGCTACACCTTC. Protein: CASIDRGHYGYTF.